The next 6 T cell receptor beta chains were all read from a single sample in a study of blood T cell repertoires in COVID-19. The method was immunoSEQ multiplex PCR; TCRdb's version includes in-frame clones alone and lacks a portion of them. Of a few hundred thousand clones in the sample, 85% to 90% were seen once. The sample taken for sequencing was peripheral blood. Source of these receptors: a woman aged 25 to 39 with COVID-19, enrolled during active disease.

The chain has TRBV30 and TRBJ1-2; possibly TRBD1 for D (5 bases). This CDR3 is 13 amino acids long. V was pared by 5 bases and J by 4 bases, with 14 bases between. Germline-derived CDR1 and CDR2 are GTSNPN and SVGIG (reference sequence). Here the CDR3 DNA reads TGTGCCTGGTGGGACTTCCAAGGCTATGGCTACACCTTC. It codes for CAWWDFQGYGYTF.

A few counts support this clone. The rearrangement joins TRBV5-1 to TRBJ1-2; no reliable D call. Trimming shortened V by 3 bases and J by 0 bases, and 12 bases separated the two germline ends. The CDR3 consists of 15 residues. Germline assignment: CDR1 SGHRS and CDR2 YFSETQ. In nucleotides, the CDR3 is TGCGCCAGCAGCTCCACGGGAGCCACTAACTATGGCTACACCTTC. This encodes CASSSTGATNYGYTF.

The sample holds one count of this clone. This rearrangement joins TRBV5-8 to TRBJ2-2; 9 bases line up with TRBD1. J gave up 7 bases and V 0 bases, and 10 bases lay outside the gene matches. This CDR3 spans 17 amino acids. The V gene's germline CDR1 is SGHTS and CDR2 YDEGEE. The CDR3 DNA reads TGTGCCAGCAGCTTGGATCGGGCACAGGGGGCTGTCGGGGAGCTGTTTTTT. Its protein is CASSLDRAQGAVGELFF.

This clone was detected once. V gene TRBV5-8 combines with J gene TRBJ2-1, with 15 bases identical to TRBD2. J was trimmed by 8 bases and V by 4 bases; bases with no gene match: 16. Germline values: CDR1 SGHTS, CDR2 YDEGEE. This CDR3 has 19 amino acids. CDR3 amino acids: CASSPRTGIRTSGRDEQFF. CDR3 nucleotides: TGTGCCAGCAGCCCCCGCACAGGGATCAGGACTAGCGGGAGGGATGAGCAGTTCTTC.

CDR3 DNA: TGTGCCAGCAGTTTATTTGGAGGGTCCTACTTAGGTTACGAGCAGTACTTC. Translating it yields CASSLFGGSYLGYEQYF. This chain uses TRBV28 with TRBJ2-7; D might be TRBD2 (6 bases). Germline CDR1 is MDHEN and CDR2 is SYDVKM. This CDR3 is 17 amino acids long. V was clipped by 1 base and J by 4 bases, with 20 bases between them.

The chain recombines TRBV15 with TRBJ2-3; 9 positions agree with TRBD2. The CDR3 is made up of 19 amino acids. Per the germline V gene, CDR1 is LNHNV and CDR2 is YYDKDF (reference sequence). After removal of 0 bases from V and 2 bases from J, the junction contained 12 bases not matched to a gene. CDR3 bases: TGTGCCACCAGCAGAGATGGCGGGAGACTAGCGGAACTCACAGATACGCAGTATTTT. It yields the protein CATSRDGGRLAELTDTQYF.